Sequencing of this T cell receptor (beta chain) was carried out in a study of blood T cells in healthy people across ages. The CDR3 spans 17 residues. V shed 2 bases and J shed 6 bases, with 26 bases lying between them. Germline V gene sequence: CDR1 DFQATT, CDR2 SNEGSKA (reference sequence). A J-beta primer mix and a sample-barcoded 5' primer were used in a second PCR of about 7 to 12 cycles. Sequencing of every sample gave 3 million or more CDR3-containing paired-end reads. Using its own MiXCR run on the 5' RACE reads, TCRdb lists one record per CDR3 protein. This sample has 350,000 to 450,000 distinct CDR3 sequences, with roughly half found just once. The table lists this clonotype with many counts.

The sequence derives from a man aged 60 to 75 in good health. Sequenced: blood. This sequence joins TRBV20-1 and TRBJ2-7, with D perhaps TRBD1 (5 bases). The CDR3 nucleotides read TGCAGTGCTAGAAACAGGTCCTTGGAGCCCCTTTTGCGCGAGCAGTACTTC. It translates to CSARNRSLEPLLREQYF.